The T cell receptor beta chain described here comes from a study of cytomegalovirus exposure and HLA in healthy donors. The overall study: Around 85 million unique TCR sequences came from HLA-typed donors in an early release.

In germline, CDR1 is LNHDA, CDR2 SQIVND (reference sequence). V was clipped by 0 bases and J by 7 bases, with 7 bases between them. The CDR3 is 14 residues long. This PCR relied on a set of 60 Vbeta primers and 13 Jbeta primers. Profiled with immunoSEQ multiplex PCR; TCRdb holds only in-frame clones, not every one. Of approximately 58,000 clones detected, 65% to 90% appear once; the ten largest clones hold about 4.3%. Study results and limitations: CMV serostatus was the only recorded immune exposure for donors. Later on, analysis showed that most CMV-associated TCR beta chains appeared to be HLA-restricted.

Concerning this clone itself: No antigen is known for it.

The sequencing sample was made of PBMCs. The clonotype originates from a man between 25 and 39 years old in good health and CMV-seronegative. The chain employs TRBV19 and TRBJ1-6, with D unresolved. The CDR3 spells CASSIDGGNSPLHF. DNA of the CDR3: TGTGCCAGTAGTATAGATGGCGGGAATTCACCCCTCCACTTT.